The 10 T cell receptor beta chains listed next were all sequenced from one sample in a study of response to subunit inactivated influenza vaccine. MiXCR was run by TCRdb on the RT-PCR reads, yielding one entry per CDR3 protein. The profile shows approximately 170,000 distinct CDR3 sequences, roughly 12% of them singletons. These same data were also listed under a study on T cells expressing NK-cell markers. From that report: 5'RACE template switching with UMIs generated TCR beta cDNA.

Source: CD8+ T cells sorted from PBMCs, taken about 11 days after vaccination. Receptors originate from a man aged 45-65 years who received an inactivated influenza vaccine.

Only a few counts were recorded for this clonotype. Here the CDR3 DNA reads TGCAGCGTTGACCCATCTGAGCAGTTCTTC. Translating it yields CSVDPSEQFF. The chain couples TRBV29-1 to TRBJ2-1; no definite D call. The CDR3 has 10 residues. From germline, CDR1 is SQVTM and CDR2 ANQGSEA. Trimming cost V 3 bases and J 9 bases, with 6 bases left between them.

This clonotype has a count of ten or more. The chain joins TRBV10-3 to TRBJ1-1, with D perhaps TRBD1 (5 bases). CDR1 and CDR2 from the germline V gene are ENHRY and SYGVKD. Between the trimmed V and J ends, which lost 0 bases and 4 bases, there was a span of 12 bases. The CDR3 sequence is 15 residues long. The CDR3 is CAISESGGSGTEAFF. For the CDR3, the DNA is TGTGCCATCAGTGAGTCCGGGGGATCAGGCACTGAAGCTTTCTTT.

The chain uses TRBV2 and TRBJ2-5; D ambiguous. Trimming shortened V by 6 bases and J by 5 bases, and 16 bases separated the two germline ends. Germline V CDR1 and CDR2: SNHLY, FYNNEI. The CDR3 consists of 14 residues. In nucleotides, the CDR3 is TGTGCCAGCAGAGCTACCGCCCGGCGGGAGACCCAGTACTTC. Protein sequence: CASRATARRETQYF.

V gene TRBV7-2 combines with J gene TRBJ2-1; the D is unclear. The CDR3 consists of 15 residues. V shed 3 bases and J shed 2 bases, with 11 bases lying between them. CDR1 and CDR2 from the germline V gene are SGHTA and FQGNSA. The CDR3 DNA reads TGTGCCAGCAGCTTCGACTTGCCTACCTACAATGAGCAGTTCTTC. Amino acid sequence: CASSFDLPTYNEQFF. The whole variable domain, remainder taken from reference TRBV7-2 and TRBJ2-1, is GAGVSQSPSNKVTEKGKDVELRCDPISGHTALYWYRQSLGQGLEFLIYFQGNSAPDKSGLPSDRFSAERTGGSVSTLTIQRTQQEDSAVYLCASSFDLPTYNEQFFGPGTRLTVL.

This clonotype came up a few times. The chain is built from TRBV15 and TRBJ2-7; TRBD1 is a possible D gene (6 bases). Trimming cost V 5 bases and J 4 bases, with 15 bases left between them. The CDR3 extends over 14 amino acids. Germline lookup yields CDR1 LNHNV and CDR2 YYDKDF (reference sequence). CDR3 in amino acids: CATSHRESGYEQYF. In DNA, the CDR3 is TGTGCCACCAGCCACAGGGAGTCGGGTTACGAGCAGTACTTC.

This clonotype was recorded a few times. V is TRBV12-3 or TRBV12-4 and J is TRBJ2-1, with TRBD2 matching 11 bases. J gave up 6 bases and V 3 bases, and 4 bases lay outside the gene matches. The CDR3 length is 15 residues. The CDR3 loop reads CASSFELAGANEQFF. The CDR3 nucleotides are TGTGCCAGCAGTTTTGAACTAGCGGGGGCCAATGAGCAGTTCTTC.

The table lists this clonotype with a few counts. The chain links TRBV7-8 to TRBJ2-5; 9 positions agree with TRBD1. The length of the CDR3 is 16 residues. V dropped 4 bases and J dropped 0; count of bases not matched to a gene: 6. Germline lookup yields CDR1 SGHVS and CDR2 FQNEAQ. CDR3 sequence reads: CASSWGTGLYQETQYF. The DNA of the CDR3 is TGTGCCAGCAGCTGGGGGACAGGGTTGTACCAAGAGACCCAGTACTTC.

V is TRBV13 and J is TRBJ2-1; 11 bases agree with TRBD2. The CDR3 has 16 amino acids. The V and J ends lost 3 bases and 5 bases, in that order; junction bases with no gene match: 6. The germline CDR1 and CDR2 sequences are PRHDT and FYEKMQ (reference sequence). The CDR3 coding sequence is TGTGCCAGCAGCTTCATCGGGACTAGCGGAAACAATGAGCAGTTCTTC. Translation: CASSFIGTSGNNEQFF.

The chain links TRBV2 to TRBJ2-3; 10 bases agree with TRBD2. Trimming cost V 6 bases and J 2 bases; bases outside gene matches: 5. Germline lookup yields CDR1 SNHLY and CDR2 FYNNEI. The CDR3 runs to 15 residues. CDR3 protein: CASSWTSGYTDTQYF. CDR3 DNA sequence: TGTGCCAGCAGCTGGACTAGCGGTTACACAGATACGCAGTATTTT. Full variable domain (outside the CDR3, taken from reference TRBV2 and TRBJ2-3): EPEVTQTPSHQVTQMGQEVILRCVPISNHLYFYWYRQILGQKVEFLVSFYNNEISEKSEIFDDQFSVERPDGSNFTLKIRSTKLEDSAMYFCASSWTSGYTDTQYFGPGTRLTVL.

About this clonotype: A much larger clone sits a single nucleotide away, making a read error possible. CDR3 nucleotides: TGCAGCGTTGAAGACATCCTAGGTGATCAGTTCTTC. Encoded protein: CSVEDILGDQFF. V usage is TRBV29-1 and J usage is TRBJ2-1; no clear D. This CDR3 has 12 residues. CDR1 is SQVTM, CDR2 ANQGSEA, per germline. V gave up 0 bases and J gave up 13 bases, with 13 bases separating them.